Following are 23 T cell receptor beta chains from one sample sequenced in a study of CD8+ T cells in alopecia areata. The treatment: oral pan-JAK inhibitor, 5-10 mg twice daily. RNA was extracted and reverse transcribed into cDNA as the sequencing template. Produced via immunoSEQ multiplex PCR; TCRdb's table is partial and in-frame only. The sample shows about 190,000 clones, around 60% of them seen only once. The material was CD4+ T cells sorted from blood, obtained at week 4, from a patient treated with tofacitinib. The receptor set was obtained from a human donor with alopecia areata.

This clone has just a few counts. J is TRBJ1-1 and V is TRBV12-5; D is uncertain. Germline V gene data show CDR1 as LGHNT and CDR2 as FRNRAP. V lost 3 bases to trimming and J lost 5 bases, with 10 bases between them. The CDR3 covers 13 residues. The CDR3 DNA is TGTGCTAGTGGTTTCGACTGGGGAACTGAAGCTTTCTTT. Translation: CASGFDWGTEAFF.

The chain carries TRBV9 and TRBJ2-6; no clear D gene. V was cut by 3 bases and J by 0 bases, with 13 bases left in between. This CDR3 spans 17 amino acids. Germline V gene sequence: CDR1 SGDLS, CDR2 YYNGEE. The CDR3 sequence: CASSALPGPSGANVLTF. The CDR3 bases are TGTGCCAGCAGCGCCTTGCCGGGCCCCTCTGGGGCCAACGTCCTGACTTTC.

This sequence joins TRBV19 and TRBJ2-7; TRBD2 is a possible D gene (5 bases). The V and J ends lost 1 base and 3 bases respectively, with 13 bases between them. CDR3 length: 15 amino acids. Germline CDR1 is LNHDA and CDR2 is SQIVND (reference sequence). CDR3 coding DNA: TGTGCCAGTAGTATAGTCGCGTCGGGGAACTACGAGCAGTACTTC. This codes for CASSIVASGNYEQYF.

The chain carries TRBV29-1 and TRBJ2-3; TRBD1 matches 10 bases. The CDR3 runs to 14 residues. Per the germline V gene, CDR1 is SQVTM and CDR2 is ANQGSEA. The J segment lost 10 bases and the V segment lost 7 bases, leaving 14 bases of the junction unmatched. The CDR3: CSGRQGAGGIAQYF. The CDR3 DNA is TGCAGCGGTCGACAGGGGGCGGGTGGGATTGCGCAGTATTTT.

The chain links TRBV10-3 to TRBJ1-1, with D maybe TRBD1 (5 bases). Germline V gives CDR1 ENHRY, CDR2 SYGVKD. This CDR3 region has 13 residues. Trimming left V 7 bases short and J 1 base short, with 10 bases between. The CDR3 protein is CAIKMTENTEAFF. CDR3 sequence (DNA): TGTGCCATCAAGATGACAGAGAACACTGAAGCTTTCTTT.

This clone has only a few counts. CDR3 region: CAWMGRGAYEQYF. Written as DNA, the CDR3 is TGTGCCTGGATGGGACGGGGGGCCTACGAGCAGTACTTC. V is TRBV30 and J is TRBJ2-7; 7 positions agree with TRBD2. The CDR3 is 13 amino acids. J gave up 2 bases and V 4 bases, and 5 bases lay outside the gene matches. In germline, CDR1 is GTSNPN, CDR2 SVGIG (reference sequence).

The chain couples TRBV30 to TRBJ1-3, with no clear D. There are 16 residues in the CDR3. Deletions cut 4 bases from V and 4 bases from J, with 20 bases between. CDR1 and CDR2 (germline): GTSNPN, SVGIG (reference sequence). CDR3 loop: CAWTPDFRASGNTIYF. The DNA for the CDR3 is TGTGCCTGGACTCCCGATTTCCGGGCGTCAGGAAACACCATATATTTT.

The rearrangement joins TRBV15 to TRBJ1-2; 7 nucleotides agree with TRBD1. Germline trimming cut 4 bases from V and 2 bases from J; bases unmatched to any gene: 10. The CDR3 length is 16 residues. Germline V gives CDR1 LNHNV, CDR2 YYDKDF (reference sequence). The DNA of the CDR3 is TGTGCCACCAGCATTGGGGATGCGGACAGGAACTATGGCTACACCTTC. Translation: CATSIGDADRNYGYTF. The entire variable domain, with the rest obtained from reference TRBV15 and TRBJ1-2, is as follows: DAMVIQNPRYQVTQFGKPVTLSCSQTLNHNVMYWYQQKSSQAPKLLFHYYDKDFNNEADTPDNFQSRRPNTSFCFLDIRSPGLGDTAMYLCATSIGDADRNYGYTFGSGTRLTVV.

The V and J genes are TRBV19 and TRBJ1-2, with D perhaps matching TRBD1 (5 bases). V was pared by 7 bases and J by 6 bases, with 24 bases between. The V gene's germline CDR1 is LNHDA and CDR2 SQIVND (reference sequence). CDR3 length equals 16 residues. In DNA, the CDR3 is TGTGCCAGTACCTCGGTCAACGGAAGGGGCTACGATGGCTACACCTTC. Its translation is CASTSVNGRGYDGYTF. The entire variable domain, with the rest obtained from reference TRBV19 and TRBJ1-2, is as follows: DGGITQSPKYLFRKEGQNVTLSCEQNLNHDAMYWYRQDPGQGLRLIYYSQIVNDFQKGDIAEGYSVSREKKESFPLTVTSAQKNPTAFYLCASTSVNGRGYDGYTFGSGTRLTVV.

This clone has more than one count but fewer than ten. The chain recombines TRBV5-4 with TRBJ2-5; 8 nucleotides line up with TRBD2. The CDR3 is 15 amino acids. Germline V gives CDR1 SGHNT, CDR2 YYREEE (reference sequence). The junction had 16 bases not matched to a gene; V was cut back by 3 bases and J by 12 bases. The CDR3 bases are TGTGCCAGCAGCTCCCCTCCAGCGGGAGATCGGGGGGAGTACTTC. It translates to CASSSPPAGDRGEYF.

This clone has more than one count but fewer than ten. V gene TRBV6-5 combines with J gene TRBJ2-7, with D maybe TRBD2 (5 bases). The CDR3 consists of 11 residues. CDR1 is MNHEY, CDR2 SVGAGI, per germline. Trimming cost V 9 bases and J 3 bases, with 9 bases left between them. CDR3 coding DNA: TGTGCCAGTGCCCGGGGCTACGAGCAGTACTTC. This gives the protein CASARGYEQYF.

This clone came up once. The rearrangement links TRBV2 to TRBJ2-1; D is possibly TRBD2 (5 bases). Trimming left V 7 bases short and J 8 bases short, with 12 bases between. There are 12 residues in the CDR3. Germline-derived CDR1 and CDR2 are SNHLY and FYNNEI. CDR3 amino acids: CASNRRFDEQFF. Here the CDR3 DNA reads TGTGCCAGCAACCGGAGGTTTGATGAGCAGTTCTTC. Full variable domain (missing parts from reference TRBV2 and TRBJ2-1): EPEVTQTPSHQVTQMGQEVILRCVPISNHLYFYWYRQILGQKVEFLVSFYNNEISEKSEIFDDQFSVERPDGSNFTLKIRSTKLEDSAMYFCASNRRFDEQFFGPGTRLTVL.

This clone was observed a few times. J is TRBJ2-1 and V is TRBV20-1; D not certain. CDR3 length: 11 amino acids. Trimming removed 6 bases from V and 7 bases from J, with 10 bases in between. Germline assignment: CDR1 DFQATT and CDR2 SNEGSKA (reference sequence). CDR3 coding DNA: TGCAGTGCCCTGTCCCTTAATGAGCAGTTCTTC. Protein: CSALSLNEQFF.

V usage is TRBV4-2 and J usage is TRBJ1-2, with D unclear. The CDR3 extends over 12 amino acids. V was trimmed by 0 bases and J by 4 bases, leaving 3 bases between them. Germline V gene data show CDR1 as LGHNA and CDR2 as YNFKEQ. Here the CDR3 DNA reads TGTGCCAGCAGCCAAGATCCCTATGGCTACACCTTC. Protein: CASSQDPYGYTF.

The chain links TRBV29-1 to TRBJ2-3; 10 nucleotides line up with TRBD1. Germline assignment: CDR1 SQVTM and CDR2 ANQGSEA. The CDR3 has 14 residues. The V segment lost 7 bases and the J segment 2 bases; nucleotides outside the gene matches: 6. The CDR3 region is CSAQTGGYTDTQYF. The CDR3, as DNA: TGCAGCGCCCAGACAGGGGGCTACACAGATACGCAGTATTTT.

The genes are TRBV30 and TRBJ1-2; 8 bases agree with TRBD1. Germline V gene lookup returns CDR1 GTSNPN and CDR2 SVGIG (reference sequence). This CDR3 has 14 residues. V lost 6 bases, J lost 4 bases, and 10 bases stayed unmatched. The chain's CDR3 is CACSPGQAIYGYTF. CDR3 nucleotides: TGTGCCTGCTCGCCGGGACAGGCAATCTATGGCTACACCTTC.

As regards this clone: Other DNA sequences in this specimen translate into the identical CDR3. This chain joins TRBV29-1 and TRBJ2-3; no definite D call. The CDR3 has 11 amino acids. V was trimmed by 7 bases and J by 5 bases, leaving 10 bases between them. The germline CDR1 and CDR2 sequences are SQVTM and ANQGSEA. CDR3 residues: CSANRGDTQYF. CDR3 DNA: TGCAGCGCGAACAGAGGAGATACGCAGTATTTT.

The J gene is TRBJ2-7, the V gene TRBV5-1, with D perhaps TRBD1 (5 bases). Germline loops: CDR1 SGHRS, CDR2 YFSETQ. Trimming left V 2 bases short and J 6 bases short, with 12 bases between. The CDR3 sequence is 13 residues long. CDR3 DNA: TGCGCCAGCAGCTTTCAGGGTTGGAGCGAGCAGTACTTC. Protein: CASSFQGWSEQYF.

This clone occurred a few times. The V and J genes are TRBV7-6 and TRBJ1-5, with D perhaps TRBD1 (6 bases). The CDR3 loop spans 15 amino acids. Germline loops: CDR1 SGHVS, CDR2 FNYEAQ. The V gene lost 1 base and the J gene lost 6 bases, with 13 bases spanning the gap. The CDR3, as DNA: TGTGCCAGCAGCTTAGGGGGGGCCAGGGGTCAGCCCCAGCATTTT. It specifies CASSLGGARGQPQHF.

This chain joins TRBV19 and TRBJ2-3, with 10 bases lining up with TRBD1. CDR1 is LNHDA, CDR2 SQIVND, per germline (reference sequence). The CDR3 loop spans 14 amino acids. V dropped 6 bases and J dropped 6; count of bases not matched to a gene: 6. The CDR3 here is CASSVDRGQDTQYF. The DNA of the CDR3 is TGTGCCAGTAGCGTCGACAGGGGGCAGGATACGCAGTATTTT. The variable domain in full, with the rest retrieved from reference TRBV19 and TRBJ2-3, is DGGITQSPKYLFRKEGQNVTLSCEQNLNHDAMYWYRQDPGQGLRLIYYSQIVNDFQKGDIAEGYSVSREKKESFPLTVTSAQKNPTAFYLCASSVDRGQDTQYFGPGTRLTVL.

This clone was found a few times. The chain uses TRBV18 and TRBJ2-1; 8 nucleotides agree with TRBD2. This CDR3 contains 14 residues. Germline assignment: CDR1 KGHSH and CDR2 LQKENI. J gave up 4 bases and V 9 bases, and 8 bases lay outside the gene matches. The CDR3 reads CASSGTYKYNEQFF. In DNA form, the CDR3 reads TGTGCCAGTAGCGGGACTTATAAATACAATGAGCAGTTCTTC. The full variable domain, rest sourced from reference TRBV18 and TRBJ2-1, is NAGVMQNPRHLVRRRGQEARLRCSPMKGHSHVYWYRQLPEEGLKFMVYLQKENIIDESGMPKERFSAEFPKEGPSILRIQQVVRGDSAAYFCASSGTYKYNEQFFGPGTRLTVL.

The chain carries TRBV30 and TRBJ2-7, with D possibly being TRBD2 (6 bases). Trimming removed 4 bases at V and 3 bases at J, with 10 bases between. This CDR3 has 12 amino acids. Germline V lookup: CDR1 GTSNPN, CDR2 SVGIG (reference sequence). CDR3 amino acids: CAWITGGYEQYF. CDR3 sequence (DNA): TGTGCCTGGATTACCGGGGGCTACGAGCAGTACTTC. The full variable domain, with the rest looked up from reference TRBV30 and TRBJ2-7, is SQTIHQWPATLVQPVGSPLSLECTVEGTSNPNLYWYRQAAGRGLQLLFYSVGIGQISSEVPQNLSASRPQDRQFILSSKKLLLSDSGFYLCAWITGGYEQYFGPGTRLTVT.

The V call is TRBV6-1, the J call TRBJ1-2; TRBD1 matches at 7 bases. The CDR3 runs to 12 residues. Losses at the gene ends were 7 bases for V and 6 bases for J; bases not matched to a gene: 5. The germline gives CDR1 MNHNS, CDR2 SASEGT. CDR3 sequence (DNA): TGTGCCAGCATCCTACAGGGGAATGGCTACACCTTC. Amino acid sequence: CASILQGNGYTF.